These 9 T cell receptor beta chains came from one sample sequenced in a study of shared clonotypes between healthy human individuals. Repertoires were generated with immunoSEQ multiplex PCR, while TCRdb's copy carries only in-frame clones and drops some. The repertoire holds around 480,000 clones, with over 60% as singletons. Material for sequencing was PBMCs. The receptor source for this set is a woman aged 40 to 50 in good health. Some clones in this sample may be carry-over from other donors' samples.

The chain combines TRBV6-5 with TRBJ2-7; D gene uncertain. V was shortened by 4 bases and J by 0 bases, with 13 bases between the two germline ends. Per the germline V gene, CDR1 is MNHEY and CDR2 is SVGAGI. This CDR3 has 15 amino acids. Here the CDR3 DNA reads TGTGCCAGCAGTTCCAATAGAAGAGCCTCCTACGAGCAGTACTTC. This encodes CASSSNRRASYEQYF.

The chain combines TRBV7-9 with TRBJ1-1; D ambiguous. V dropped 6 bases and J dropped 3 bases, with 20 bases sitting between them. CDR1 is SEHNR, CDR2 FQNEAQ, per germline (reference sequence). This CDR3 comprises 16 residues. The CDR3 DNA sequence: TGTGCCAGCAGTCCCCCCACCCGGACGAAGGACACTGAAGCTTTCTTT. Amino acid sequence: CASSPPTRTKDTEAFF.

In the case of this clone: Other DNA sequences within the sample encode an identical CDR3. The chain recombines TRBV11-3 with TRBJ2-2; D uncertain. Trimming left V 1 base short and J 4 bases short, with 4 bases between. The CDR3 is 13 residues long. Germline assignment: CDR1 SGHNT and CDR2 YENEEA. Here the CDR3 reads CASSLAATGELFF. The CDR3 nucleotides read TGTGCCAGCAGCTTAGCAGCCACCGGGGAGCTGTTTTTT.

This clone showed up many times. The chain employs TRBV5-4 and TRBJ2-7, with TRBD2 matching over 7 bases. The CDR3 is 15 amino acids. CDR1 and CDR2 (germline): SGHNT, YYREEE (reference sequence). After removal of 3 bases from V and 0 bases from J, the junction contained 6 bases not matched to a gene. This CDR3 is CASSSPGLSSYEQYF. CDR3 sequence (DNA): TGTGCCAGCAGCTCCCCGGGACTATCCTCCTACGAGCAGTACTTC.

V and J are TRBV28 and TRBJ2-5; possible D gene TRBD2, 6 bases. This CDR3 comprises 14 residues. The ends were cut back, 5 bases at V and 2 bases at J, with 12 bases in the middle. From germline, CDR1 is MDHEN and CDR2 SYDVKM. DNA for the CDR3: TGTGCCAGCAGTCCGGTTAGCGGACAAGAGACCCAGTACTTC. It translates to CASSPVSGQETQYF.

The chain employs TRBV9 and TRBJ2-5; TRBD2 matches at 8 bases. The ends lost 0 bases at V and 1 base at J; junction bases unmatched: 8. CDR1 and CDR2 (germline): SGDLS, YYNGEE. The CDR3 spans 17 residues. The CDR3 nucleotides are TGTGCCAGCAGCGTAGGAGTAACGGGAGGGCCCCAAGAGACCCAGTACTTC. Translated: CASSVGVTGGPQETQYF.

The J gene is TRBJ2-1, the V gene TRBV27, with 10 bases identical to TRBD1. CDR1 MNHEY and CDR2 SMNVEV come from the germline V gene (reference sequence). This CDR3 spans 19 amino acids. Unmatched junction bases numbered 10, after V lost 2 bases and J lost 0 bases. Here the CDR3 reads CASSLRGQGVPSSYNEQFF. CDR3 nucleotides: TGTGCCAGCAGTTTACGAGGACAGGGGGTTCCCAGCTCCTACAATGAGCAGTTCTTC.

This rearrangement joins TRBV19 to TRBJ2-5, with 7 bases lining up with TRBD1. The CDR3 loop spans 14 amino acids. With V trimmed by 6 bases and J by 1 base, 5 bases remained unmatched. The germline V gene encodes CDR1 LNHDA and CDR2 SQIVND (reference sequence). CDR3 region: CASRPQGTQETQYF. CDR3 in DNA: TGTGCCAGTAGACCACAGGGGACCCAAGAGACCCAGTACTTC.

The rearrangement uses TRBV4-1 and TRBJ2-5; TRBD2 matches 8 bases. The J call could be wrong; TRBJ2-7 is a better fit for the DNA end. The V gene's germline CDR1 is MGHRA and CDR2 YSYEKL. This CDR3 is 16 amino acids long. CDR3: CASSPESGSPSYEQYF. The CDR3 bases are TGCGCCAGCAGCCCCGAAAGCGGGAGCCCTTCCTACGAGCAGTACTTC.